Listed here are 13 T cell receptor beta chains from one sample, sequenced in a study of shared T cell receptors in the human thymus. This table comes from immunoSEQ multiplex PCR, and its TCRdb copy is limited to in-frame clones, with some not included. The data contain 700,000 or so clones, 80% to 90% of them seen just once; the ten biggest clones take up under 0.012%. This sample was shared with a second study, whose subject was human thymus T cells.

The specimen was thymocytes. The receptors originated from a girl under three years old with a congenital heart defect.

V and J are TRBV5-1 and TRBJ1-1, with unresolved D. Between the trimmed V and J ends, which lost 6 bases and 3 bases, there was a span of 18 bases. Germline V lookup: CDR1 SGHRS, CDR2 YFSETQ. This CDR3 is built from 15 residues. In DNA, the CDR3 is TGCGCCAGCAACGACATGGCGGGAGAGGACACTGAAGCTTTCTTT. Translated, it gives CASNDMAGEDTEAFF.

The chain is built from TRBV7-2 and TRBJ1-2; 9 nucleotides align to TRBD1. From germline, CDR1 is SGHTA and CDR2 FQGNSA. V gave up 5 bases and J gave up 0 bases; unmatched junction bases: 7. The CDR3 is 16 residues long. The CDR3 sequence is CASSPFTGGPNYGYTF. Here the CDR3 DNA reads TGTGCCAGCAGCCCCTTCACAGGGGGCCCTAACTATGGCTACACCTTC.

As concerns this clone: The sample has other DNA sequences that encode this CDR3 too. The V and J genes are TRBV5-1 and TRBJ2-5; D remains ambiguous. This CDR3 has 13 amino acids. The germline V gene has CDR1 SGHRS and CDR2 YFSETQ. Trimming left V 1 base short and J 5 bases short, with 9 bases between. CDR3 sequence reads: CASSLTGVETQYF. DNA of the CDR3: TGCGCCAGCAGCTTGACTGGAGTGGAGACCCAGTACTTC.

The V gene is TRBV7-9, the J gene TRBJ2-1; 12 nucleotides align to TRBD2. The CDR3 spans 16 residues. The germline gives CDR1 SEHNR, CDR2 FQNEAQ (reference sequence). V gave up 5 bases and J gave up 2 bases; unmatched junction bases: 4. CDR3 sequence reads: CASSPGLAGPYNEQFF. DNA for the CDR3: TGTGCCAGCAGCCCGGGACTAGCGGGTCCCTACAATGAGCAGTTCTTC.

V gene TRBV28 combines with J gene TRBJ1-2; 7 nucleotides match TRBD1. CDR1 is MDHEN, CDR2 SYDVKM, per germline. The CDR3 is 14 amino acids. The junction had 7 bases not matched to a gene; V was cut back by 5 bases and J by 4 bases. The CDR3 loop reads CASSTQGGGYGYTF. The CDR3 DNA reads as TGTGCCAGCAGTACTCAGGGGGGTGGCTATGGCTACACCTTC.

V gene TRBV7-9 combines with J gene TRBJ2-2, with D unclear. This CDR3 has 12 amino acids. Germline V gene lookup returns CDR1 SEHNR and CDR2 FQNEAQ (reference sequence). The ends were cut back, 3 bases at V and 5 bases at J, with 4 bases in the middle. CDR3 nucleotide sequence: TGTGCCAGCAGCTTCCAAACCGGGGAGCTGTTTTTT. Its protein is CASSFQTGELFF.

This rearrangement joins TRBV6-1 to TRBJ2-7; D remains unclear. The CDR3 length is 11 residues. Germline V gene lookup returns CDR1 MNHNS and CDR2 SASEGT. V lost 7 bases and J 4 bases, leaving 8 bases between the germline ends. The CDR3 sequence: CASKRNYEQYF. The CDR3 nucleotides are TGTGCCAGCAAGAGGAATTACGAGCAGTACTTC.

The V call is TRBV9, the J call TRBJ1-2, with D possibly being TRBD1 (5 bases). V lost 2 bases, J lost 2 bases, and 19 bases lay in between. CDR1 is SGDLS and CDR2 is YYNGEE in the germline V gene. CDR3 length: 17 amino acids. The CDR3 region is CASSVFPPTALNYGYTF. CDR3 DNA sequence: TGTGCCAGCAGCGTTTTTCCACCGACAGCCTTAAACTATGGCTACACCTTC.

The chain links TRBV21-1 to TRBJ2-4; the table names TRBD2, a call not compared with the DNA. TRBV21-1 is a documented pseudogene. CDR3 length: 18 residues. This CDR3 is CASSGGLWERRAKNIQYF. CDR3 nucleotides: TGTGCCAGCAGCGGCGGCTTATGGGAGCGCCGGGCCAAAAACATTCAGTACTTC.

The CDR3 coding sequence is TGTGCCAGCAGCTGGGGGGTCGGGGGGCCTACAGATACGCAGTATTTT. Protein sequence: CASSWGVGGPTDTQYF. This chain joins TRBV7-9 and TRBJ2-3, with D maybe TRBD2 (7 bases). Trimming took 4 bases from V and 3 from J, leaving 17 bases between them. CDR1 and CDR2 from the germline V gene are SEHNR and FQNEAQ (reference sequence). This CDR3 comprises 16 residues.

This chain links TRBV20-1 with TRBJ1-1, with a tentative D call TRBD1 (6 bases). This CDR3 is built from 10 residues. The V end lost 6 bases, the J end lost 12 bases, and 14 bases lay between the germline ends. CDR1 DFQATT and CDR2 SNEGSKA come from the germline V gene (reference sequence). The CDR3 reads CSASGQRTFF. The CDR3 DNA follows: TGCAGTGCATCCGGACAGAGGACTTTCTTT.

CDR3 nucleotides: TGTGCCAGCAACCAACCCGTTTCTACCGGGGTTGGAAACACCATATATTTT. Amino acids: CASNQPVSTGVGNTIYF. The chain employs TRBV2 and TRBJ1-3, with D unclear. V shed 7 bases and J shed 3 bases, with 22 bases lying between them. Germline V gene lookup returns CDR1 SNHLY and CDR2 FYNNEI. The CDR3 totals 17 residues.

The CDR3 protein is CASSLYFGLAGTPYNEQFF. The CDR3 bases are TGTGCCAGTAGTCTCTATTTCGGACTAGCGGGAACCCCCTACAATGAGCAGTTCTTC. The chain has TRBV19 and TRBJ2-1; 12 bases agree with TRBD2. The CDR3 contains 19 residues. Germline V CDR1 and CDR2: LNHDA, SQIVND (reference sequence). V lost 5 bases, J lost 2 bases, and 13 bases stayed unmatched.